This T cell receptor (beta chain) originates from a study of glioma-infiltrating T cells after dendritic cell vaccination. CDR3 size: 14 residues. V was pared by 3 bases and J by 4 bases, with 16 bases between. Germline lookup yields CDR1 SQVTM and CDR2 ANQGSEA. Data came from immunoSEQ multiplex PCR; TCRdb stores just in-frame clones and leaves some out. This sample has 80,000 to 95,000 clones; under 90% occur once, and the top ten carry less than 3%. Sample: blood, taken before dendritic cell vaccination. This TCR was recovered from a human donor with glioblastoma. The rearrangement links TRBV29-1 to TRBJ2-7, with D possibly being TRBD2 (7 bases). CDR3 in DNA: TGCAGCGTTGACTCGGGGGGCGATGGATACGAGCAGTACTTC. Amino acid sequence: CSVDSGGDGYEQYF.